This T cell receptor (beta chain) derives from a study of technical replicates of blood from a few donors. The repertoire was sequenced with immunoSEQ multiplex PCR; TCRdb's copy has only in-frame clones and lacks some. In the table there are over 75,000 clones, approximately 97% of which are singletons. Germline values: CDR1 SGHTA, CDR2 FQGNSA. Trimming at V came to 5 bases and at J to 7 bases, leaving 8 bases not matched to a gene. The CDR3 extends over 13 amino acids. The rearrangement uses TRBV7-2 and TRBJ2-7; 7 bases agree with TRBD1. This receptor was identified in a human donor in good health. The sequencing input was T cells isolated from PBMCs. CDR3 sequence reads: CASSPRDSREQYF. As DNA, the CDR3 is TGTGCCAGCAGCCCAAGGGACAGTAGGGAGCAGTACTTC.